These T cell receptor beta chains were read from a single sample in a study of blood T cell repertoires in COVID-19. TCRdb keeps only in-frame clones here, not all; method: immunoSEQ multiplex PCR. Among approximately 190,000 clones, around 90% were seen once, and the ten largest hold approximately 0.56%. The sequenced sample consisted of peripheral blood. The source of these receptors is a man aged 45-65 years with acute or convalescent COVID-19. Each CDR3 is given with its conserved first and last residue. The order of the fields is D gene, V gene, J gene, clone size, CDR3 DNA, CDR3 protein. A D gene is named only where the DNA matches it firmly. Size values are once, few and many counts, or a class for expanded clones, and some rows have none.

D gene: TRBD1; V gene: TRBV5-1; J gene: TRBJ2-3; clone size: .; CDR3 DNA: TGCGCCAGCAGAGGAAGGACAGGGGCCGGCACAGATACGCAGTATTTT; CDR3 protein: CASRGRTGAGTDTQYF
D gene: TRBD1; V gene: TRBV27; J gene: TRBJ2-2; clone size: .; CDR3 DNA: TGTGCCAGCAGAGGACAGGCGGGCACCGGGGAGCTGTTTTTT; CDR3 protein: CASRGQAGTGELFF
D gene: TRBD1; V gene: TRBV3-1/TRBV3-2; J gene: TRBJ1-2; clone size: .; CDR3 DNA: TGTGCCAGCAGCGCGACAGGGGGATATGGCTACACCTTC; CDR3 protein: CASSATGGYGYTF
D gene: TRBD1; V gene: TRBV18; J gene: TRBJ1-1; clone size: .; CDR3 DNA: TGTGCCAGCTCTTACGGACAGGACACTGAAGCTTTCTTT; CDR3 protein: CASSYGQDTEAFF
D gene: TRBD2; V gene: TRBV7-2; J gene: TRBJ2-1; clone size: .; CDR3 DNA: TGTGCCAGCAGCTTGGGAGGGGACCCCTACAATGAGCAGTTCTTC; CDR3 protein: CASSLGGDPYNEQFF
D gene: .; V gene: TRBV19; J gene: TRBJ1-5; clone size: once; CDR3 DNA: TGTGCCAGTAGTATCTCGCAGTCGCCGGGAGATCAGCCCCAGCATTTT; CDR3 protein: CASSISQSPGDQPQHF
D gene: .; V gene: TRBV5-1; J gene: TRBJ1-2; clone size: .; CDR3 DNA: TGCGCCAGCAGCTTCGGTACCATATACTATGGCTACACCTTC; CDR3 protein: CASSFGTIYYGYTF
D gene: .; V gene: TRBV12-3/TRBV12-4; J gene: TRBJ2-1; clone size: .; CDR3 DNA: TGTGCCAGCAGTTTGCGGAATGAGCAGTTCTTC; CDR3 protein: CASSLRNEQFF
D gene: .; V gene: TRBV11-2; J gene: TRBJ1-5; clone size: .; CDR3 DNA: TGTGCCAGCAGCTATCGGCCAGGAGGGCCCCAGCATTTT; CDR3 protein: CASSYRPGGPQHF
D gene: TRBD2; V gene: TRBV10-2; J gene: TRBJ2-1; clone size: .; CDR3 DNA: TGCGCCAGCAGTGCGGTTTCTAGCGGGAGTAATGAGCAGTTCTTC; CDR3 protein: CASSAVSSGSNEQFF
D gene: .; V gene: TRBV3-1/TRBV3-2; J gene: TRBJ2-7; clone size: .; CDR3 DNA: TGTGCCAGCAGCCAAGATATCGGGTACGAGCAGTACTTC; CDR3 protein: CASSQDIGYEQYF
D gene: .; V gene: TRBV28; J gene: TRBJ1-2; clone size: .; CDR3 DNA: TGTGCCAGCAGTTTAGCGGGGGGATATGGCTACACCTTC; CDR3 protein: CASSLAGGYGYTF
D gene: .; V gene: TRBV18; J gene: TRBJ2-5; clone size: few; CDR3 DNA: TGTGCCAGCTCACCAGGGCAGCAAGAGACCCAGTACTTC; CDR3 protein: CASSPGQQETQYF
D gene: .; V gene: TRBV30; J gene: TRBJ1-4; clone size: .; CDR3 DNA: TGTGCCTGGAGTGTCAGCGGTTGGGAAAAACTGTTTTTT; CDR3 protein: CAWSVSGWEKLFF
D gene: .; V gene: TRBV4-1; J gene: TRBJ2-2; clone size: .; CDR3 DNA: TGCGCCAGCAGCCAACCAGATCGAACAGGCGGGGAGCTGTTTTTT; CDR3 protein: CASSQPDRTGGELFF
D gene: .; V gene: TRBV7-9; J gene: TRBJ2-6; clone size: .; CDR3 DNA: TGTGCCAGCAGCCCCCTTCTATCCTCTGGGGCCAACGTCCTGACTTTC; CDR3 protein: CASSPLLSSGANVLTF
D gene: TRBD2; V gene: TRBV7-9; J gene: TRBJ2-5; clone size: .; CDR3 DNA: TGTGCCAGCAGCTTAGTTGATGTAGCGGGGAGACTAGAGACCCAGTACTTC; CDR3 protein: CASSLVDVAGRLETQYF
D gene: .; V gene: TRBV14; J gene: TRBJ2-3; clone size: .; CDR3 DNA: TGTGCCAGCAGCCCCCTGGGGGCCACAGATACGCAGTATTTT; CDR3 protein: CASSPLGATDTQYF
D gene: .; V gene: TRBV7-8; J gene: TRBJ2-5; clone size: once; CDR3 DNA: TGTGCCAGCAGCTTACCAGGGTGGAGACAGACCCAGTACTTC; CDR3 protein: CASSLPGWRQTQYF
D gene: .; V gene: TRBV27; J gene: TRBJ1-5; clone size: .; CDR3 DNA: TGTGCCAGCAGTTTGACAGGCCACAGCAATCAGCCCCAGCATTTT; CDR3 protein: CASSLTGHSNQPQHF
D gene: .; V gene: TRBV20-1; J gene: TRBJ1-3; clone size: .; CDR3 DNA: TGCAGTGCTAGAGTGAAAGGGGCCATATATTTT; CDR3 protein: CSARVKGAIYF
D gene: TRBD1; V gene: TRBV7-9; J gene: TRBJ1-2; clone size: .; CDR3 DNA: TGTGCCAGCAGCTTAGTCGACAGGGGCAACGGCTACACCTTC; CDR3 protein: CASSLVDRGNGYTF
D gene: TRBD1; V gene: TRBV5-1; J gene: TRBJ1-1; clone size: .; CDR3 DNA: TGCGCCAGCAGCTTGGGGGACAGGGGGTTAGCTTTCCCTGAAGCTTTCTTT; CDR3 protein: CASSLGDRGLAFPEAFF
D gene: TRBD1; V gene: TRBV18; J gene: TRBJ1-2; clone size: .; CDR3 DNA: TGTGCCAGCTCACCAGCAGGGACAGCGATTGACTATGGCTACACCTTC; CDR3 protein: CASSPAGTAIDYGYTF
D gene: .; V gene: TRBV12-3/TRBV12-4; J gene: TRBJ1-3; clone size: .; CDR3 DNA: TGTGCCAGCAGCTCCACGGGGGGAAACACCATATATTTT; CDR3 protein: CASSSTGGNTIYF
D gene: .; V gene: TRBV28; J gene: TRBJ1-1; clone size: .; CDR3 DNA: TGTGCCAGCAGGAGCAGGGCCAGGAACACTGAAGCTTTCTTT; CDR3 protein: CASRSRARNTEAFF
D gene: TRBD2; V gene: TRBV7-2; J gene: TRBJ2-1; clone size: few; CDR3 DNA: TGTGCCAGCAGCAGAACTAGCGGGATGTACAATGAGCAGTTCTTC; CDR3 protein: CASSRTSGMYNEQFF
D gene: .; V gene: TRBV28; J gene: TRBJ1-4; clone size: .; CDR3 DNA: TGTGCCAGCAGTCCTCAAGGGGCGCCTCATGAAAAACTGTTTTTT; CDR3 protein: CASSPQGAPHEKLFF
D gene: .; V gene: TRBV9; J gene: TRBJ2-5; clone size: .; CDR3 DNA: TGTGCCAGCAGCTCTGGGAGGCGGACACCTGCCCAAGAGACCCAGTACTTC; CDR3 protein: CASSSGRRTPAQETQYF
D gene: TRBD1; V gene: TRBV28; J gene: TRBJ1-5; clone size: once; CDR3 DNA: TGTGCCAGCATTTTCGGACAGGGCGGGGGTCAGCCCCAGCATTTT; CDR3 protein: CASIFGQGGGQPQHF
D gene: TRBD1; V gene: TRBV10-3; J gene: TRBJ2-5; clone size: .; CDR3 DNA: TGTGCCATCAGTGAGTCTACAGGGGAAGAGACCCAGTACTTC; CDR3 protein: CAISESTGEETQYF
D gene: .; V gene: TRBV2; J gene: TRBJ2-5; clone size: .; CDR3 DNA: TGTGCCAGCAGCCGCTATCGGGAGACCCAGTACTTC; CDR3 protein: CASSRYRETQYF
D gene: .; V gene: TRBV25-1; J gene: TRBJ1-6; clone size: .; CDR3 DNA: TGTGCCAGCAGTGAGGCCCGCTATTCACCCCTCCACTTT; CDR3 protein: CASSEARYSPLHF
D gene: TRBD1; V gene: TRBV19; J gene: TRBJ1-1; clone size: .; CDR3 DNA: TGTGCCAGTAGGAGACAGGGCGACACTGAAGCTTTCTTT; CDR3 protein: CASRRQGDTEAFF
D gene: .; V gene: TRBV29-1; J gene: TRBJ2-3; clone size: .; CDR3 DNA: TGCAGCGTTTCTCGGGGAGGAACAGATACGCAGTATTTT; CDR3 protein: CSVSRGGTDTQYF
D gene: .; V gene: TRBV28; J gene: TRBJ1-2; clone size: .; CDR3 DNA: TGTGCCAGCAGTTTCCCGACTATCGGGGGCTATGGCTACACCTTC; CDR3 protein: CASSFPTIGGYGYTF
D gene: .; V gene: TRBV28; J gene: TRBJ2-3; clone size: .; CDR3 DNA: TGTGCCAGCAGTTTATCCGGATGGGCCCCAGATACGCAGTATTTT; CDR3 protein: CASSLSGWAPDTQYF
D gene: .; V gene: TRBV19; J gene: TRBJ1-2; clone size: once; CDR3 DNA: TGTGCCAGTAGTCCGGACACCTTTAACTATGGCTACACCTTC; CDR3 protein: CASSPDTFNYGYTF
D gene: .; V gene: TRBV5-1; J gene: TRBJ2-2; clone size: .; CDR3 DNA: TGCGCCAGCAGTCACGGGACTAACACCGGGGAGCTGTTTTTT; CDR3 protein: CASSHGTNTGELFF
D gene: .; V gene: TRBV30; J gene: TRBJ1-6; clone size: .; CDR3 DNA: TGTGCCGGGGGGAGGGCAGGAAATTCACCCCTCCACTTT; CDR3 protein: CAGGRAGNSPLHF
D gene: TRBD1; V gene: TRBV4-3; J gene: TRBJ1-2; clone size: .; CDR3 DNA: TGCGCCAGCAGCCAAGTCAGTGGTCAGGACAGGGTTGACTACACCTTC; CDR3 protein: CASSQVSGQDRVDYTF
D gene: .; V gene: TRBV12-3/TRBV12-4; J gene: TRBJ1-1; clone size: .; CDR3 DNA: TGTGCCAGCAGTCTTACAGGGAACACTGAAGCTTTCTTT; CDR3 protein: CASSLTGNTEAFF
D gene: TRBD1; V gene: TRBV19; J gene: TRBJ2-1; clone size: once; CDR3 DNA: TGTGCCAGGCGTTGGGGGGACAGGGATAACAATGAGCAGTTCTTC; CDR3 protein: CARRWGDRDNNEQFF
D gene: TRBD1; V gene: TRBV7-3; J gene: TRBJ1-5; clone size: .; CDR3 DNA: TGTGCCAGCAGCAGAGCTCACGGGACAGGGGGCCATAAAACCCCGAATCAGCCCCAGCATTTT; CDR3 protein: CASSRAHGTGGHKTPNQPQHF
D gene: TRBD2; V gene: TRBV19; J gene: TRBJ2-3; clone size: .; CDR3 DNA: TGTGCCAGTAGCCTCCAGCGGGAGGGCTTCAACACAGATACGCAGTATTTT; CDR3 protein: CASSLQREGFNTDTQYF
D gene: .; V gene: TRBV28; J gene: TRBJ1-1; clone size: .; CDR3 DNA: TGTGCCAGCAGTTCCATATACAGGGTTGCGAACACTGAAGCTTTCTTT; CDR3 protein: CASSSIYRVANTEAFF
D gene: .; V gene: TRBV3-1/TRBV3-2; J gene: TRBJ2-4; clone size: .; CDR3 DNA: TGTGCCAGCAGCCAGGGCGGGTCCCCCGGGGACATTCAGTACTTC; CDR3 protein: CASSQGGSPGDIQYF
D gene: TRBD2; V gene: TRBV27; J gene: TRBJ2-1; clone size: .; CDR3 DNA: TGTGCCAGCAGTTTATTGGCTAGCGGGGAGCAGTTCTTC; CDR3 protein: CASSLLASGEQFF
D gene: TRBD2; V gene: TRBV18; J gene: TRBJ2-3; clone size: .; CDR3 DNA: TGTGCCAGCTCACGCAACTCCGGGACTAGCCGGACAGATACGCAGTATTTT; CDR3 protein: CASSRNSGTSRTDTQYF
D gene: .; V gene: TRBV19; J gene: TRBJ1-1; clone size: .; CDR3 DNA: TGTGCCAGTAGTGCAGGGGACCGCACTGAAGCTTTCTTT; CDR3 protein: CASSAGDRTEAFF
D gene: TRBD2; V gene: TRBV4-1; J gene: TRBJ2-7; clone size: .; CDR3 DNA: TGCGCCAGCAGCCAAGAAGGACTAGCGGGTCTCTACGAGCAGTACTTC; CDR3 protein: CASSQEGLAGLYEQYF
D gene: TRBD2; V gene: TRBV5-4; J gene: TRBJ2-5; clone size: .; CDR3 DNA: TGTGCCAGCAGCTCCGAGACTAGCGGGAAAGAGACCCAGTACTTC; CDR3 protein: CASSSETSGKETQYF
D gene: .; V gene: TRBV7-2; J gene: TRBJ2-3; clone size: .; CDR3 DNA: TGTGCCAGCAGCTTAGGGTCCGGGACTGGCACAGATACGCAGTATTTT; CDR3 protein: CASSLGSGTGTDTQYF
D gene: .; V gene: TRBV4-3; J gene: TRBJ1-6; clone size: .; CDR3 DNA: TGCGCCAGCAGCCAAGAACAAGGCGGAAATTCACCCCTCCACTTT; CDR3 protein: CASSQEQGGNSPLHF
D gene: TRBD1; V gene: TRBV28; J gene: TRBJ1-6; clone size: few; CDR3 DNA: TGTGCCACAACACAGGGGTGGGGGGTTAATTCCTCACCCCTCCACTTT; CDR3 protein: CATTQGWGVNSSPLHF
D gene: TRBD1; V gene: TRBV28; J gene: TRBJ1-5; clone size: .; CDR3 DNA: TGTGCCAGCAGTTTACTAGACAGGGGTCGGGGTCAGCCCCAGCATTTT; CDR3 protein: CASSLLDRGRGQPQHF
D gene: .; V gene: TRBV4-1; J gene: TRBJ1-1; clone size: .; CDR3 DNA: TGCGCCAGCAGCCAAATTATACGGGGTACTGAAGCTTTCTTT; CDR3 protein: CASSQIIRGTEAFF
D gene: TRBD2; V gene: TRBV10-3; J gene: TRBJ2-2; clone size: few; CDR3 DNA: TGTGCCACCCTAGCGGACCCGAACACCGGGGAGCTGTTTTTT; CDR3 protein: CATLADPNTGELFF